Below, 8 T cell receptor beta chains from the same sample are listed, as sequenced in a study of shared clonotypes between healthy human individuals. Clones were read by immunoSEQ multiplex PCR, and TCRdb kept only the in-frame ones, dropping some. The table lists some 2.4 million clones, over 85% of them singletons. Sequenced sample: naive CD4+ T cells from PBMCs. Documented subset: CD45RA+ positively selected. These receptors were collected from a man between 18 and 29 years old in good health. Some clones in this sample may be carry-over from other donors' samples.

The rearrangement links TRBV11-2 to TRBJ2-3; D might be TRBD1 or TRBD2, each matching 6 bases. Germline assignment: CDR1 SGHAT and CDR2 FQNNGV. The CDR3 contains 16 residues. V was clipped by 2 bases and J by 3 bases, with 15 bases between them. Here the CDR3 DNA reads TGTGCCAGCAGCTTAACTGAACAGGGAGGAACAGATACGCAGTATTTT. Amino acid sequence: CASSLTEQGGTDTQYF.

This rearrangement joins TRBV9 to TRBJ1-2, with 7 positions matching TRBD1. The V gene end was trimmed by 0 bases and the J gene end by 6 bases; junction bases not matched to a gene: 8. The germline V gene encodes CDR1 SGDLS and CDR2 YYNGEE. The CDR3 has 15 amino acids. CDR3 amino acids: CASSVGRGPRNGYTF. The CDR3 DNA reads as TGTGCCAGCAGCGTAGGAAGGGGGCCGAGGAATGGCTACACCTTC.

This chain links TRBV2 with TRBJ1-1, with D possibly TRBD1 on 5 matching bases. The CDR3 is made up of 14 amino acids. Germline values: CDR1 SNHLY, CDR2 FYNNEI. V lost 11 bases and J lost 0, with 16 bases in between. As DNA, the CDR3 is TGTGCCGGAGAGGGGCAGCCCATGAACACTGAAGCTTTCTTT. This sequence encodes CAGEGQPMNTEAFF. The variable domain in full, with the rest retrieved from reference TRBV2 and TRBJ1-1, is EPEVTQTPSHQVTQMGQEVILRCVPISNHLYFYWYRQILGQKVEFLVSFYNNEISEKSEIFDDQFSVERPDGSNFTLKIRSTKLEDSAMYFCAGEGQPMNTEAFFGQGTRLTVV.

The chain joins TRBV27 to TRBJ2-7; maybe TRBD1 (6 bases). This CDR3 region has 15 residues. CDR1 MNHEY and CDR2 SMNVEV come from the germline V gene (reference sequence). The V end was cut by 6 bases, the J end by 7 bases, with 22 bases between. CDR3 DNA: TGTGCCAGCAGCGAACCGGACAGCCTGACGGAGGAGCAGTACTTC. Amino acid sequence: CASSEPDSLTEEQYF.

The V call is TRBV5-1, the J call TRBJ2-2; D is unresolved. Per germline, CDR1 SGHRS and CDR2 YFSETQ. The CDR3 has 14 residues. V was pared by 2 bases and J by 5 bases, with 10 bases between. The CDR3 nucleotides read TGCGCCAGCAGCTTTGGGATATGGACCGGGGAGCTGTTTTTT. Translated, it gives CASSFGIWTGELFF.

The chain couples TRBV10-3 to TRBJ2-2, with a possible D match to TRBD2 (6 bases). Trimming took 10 bases from V and 1 from J, leaving 16 bases between them. CDR3 length equals 15 residues. Germline CDR1 and CDR2: ENHRY and SYGVKD. The CDR3 DNA is TGTGCCACCAGGAGGGACTCCGTGAACACCGGGGAGCTGTTTTTT. Protein product: CATRRDSVNTGELFF.

The V and J genes are TRBV5-1 and TRBJ2-7, with unresolved D. V was clipped by 3 bases and J by 2 bases, with 15 bases between them. CDR3 length: 15 amino acids. Looked up from germline, CDR1 is SGHRS and CDR2 is YFSETQ. CDR3 protein: CASSSGVLGPYEQYF. CDR3 nucleotide sequence: TGCGCCAGCAGCTCTGGCGTTCTAGGCCCCTACGAGCAGTACTTC.

J is TRBJ2-5 and V is TRBV7-8; D not certain. Germline V gives CDR1 SGHVS, CDR2 FQNEAQ. V lost 7 bases and J lost 2, with 8 bases in between. The CDR3 spans 12 residues. The CDR3 spells CASTRVQETQYF. The CDR3 DNA reads as TGTGCCAGCACCCGGGTGCAAGAGACCCAGTACTTC.